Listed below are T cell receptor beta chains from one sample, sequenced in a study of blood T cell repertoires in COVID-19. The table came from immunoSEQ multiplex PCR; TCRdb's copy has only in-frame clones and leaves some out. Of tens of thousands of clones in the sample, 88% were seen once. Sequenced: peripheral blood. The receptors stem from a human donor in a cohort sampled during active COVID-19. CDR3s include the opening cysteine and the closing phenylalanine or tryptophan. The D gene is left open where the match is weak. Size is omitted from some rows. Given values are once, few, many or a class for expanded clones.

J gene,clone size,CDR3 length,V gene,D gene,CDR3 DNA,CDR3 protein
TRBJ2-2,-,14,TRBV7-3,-,TGTGCCAGCAGCCACGGAGGGCCTTGGGGGGAGCTGTTTTTT,CASSHGGPWGELFF
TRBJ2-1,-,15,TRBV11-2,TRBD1,TGTGCCAGCTCCCTCGGACAGGCGCATTACAATGAGCAGTTCTTC,CASSLGQAHYNEQFF
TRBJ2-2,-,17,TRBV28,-,TGTGCCAGCAGTTTGGACCGGTGGGGGACAAACACCGGGGAGCTGTTTTTT,CASSLDRWGTNTGELFF
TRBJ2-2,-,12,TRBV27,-,TGTGCCAGCAGTCCTTATATCGGGGAGCTGTTTTTT,CASSPYIGELFF
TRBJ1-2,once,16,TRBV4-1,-,TGCGCCAGCAGCCAAGATTTCTTACAGGCTCCCTATGGCTACACCTTC,CASSQDFLQAPYGYTF
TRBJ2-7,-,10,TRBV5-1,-,TGCGCCAGACTGCACTACGAGCAGTACTTC,CARLHYEQYF
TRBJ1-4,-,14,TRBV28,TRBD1,TGTGCCAGCACTAAACAGGGGGCCGGTGAAAAACTGTTTTTT,CASTKQGAGEKLFF
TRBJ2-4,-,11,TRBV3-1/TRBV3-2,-,TGTGCCAGCAGCCAGTGGGACTCTCAGTACTTC,CASSQWDSQYF
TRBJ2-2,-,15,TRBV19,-,TGTGCCAGTAGTATAGATACAGGGTGGACCGGGGAGCTGTTTTTT,CASSIDTGWTGELFF
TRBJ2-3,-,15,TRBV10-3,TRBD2,TGTGCCACCCTAGCTAGCGGGGGATTCACAGATACGCAGTATTTT,CATLASGGFTDTQYF
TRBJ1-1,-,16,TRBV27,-,TGTGCCAGCAAGATACAAAGGGAGCCGTGGAACACTGAAGCTTTCTTT,CASKIQREPWNTEAFF
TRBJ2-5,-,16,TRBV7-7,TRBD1,TGTGCCAGCAGCTTTACAGGGGGCAGGGCCGTAGAGACCCAGTACTTC,CASSFTGGRAVETQYF
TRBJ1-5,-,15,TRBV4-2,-,TGTGCCAGCAGCCAAGATGGAGGGGCGGAGCAGCCCCAGCATTTT,CASSQDGGAEQPQHF
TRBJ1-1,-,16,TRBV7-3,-,TGTGCCAGCAGCCAAAGGGGGGGAATGATGAACACTGAAGCTTTCTTT,CASSQRGGMMNTEAFF